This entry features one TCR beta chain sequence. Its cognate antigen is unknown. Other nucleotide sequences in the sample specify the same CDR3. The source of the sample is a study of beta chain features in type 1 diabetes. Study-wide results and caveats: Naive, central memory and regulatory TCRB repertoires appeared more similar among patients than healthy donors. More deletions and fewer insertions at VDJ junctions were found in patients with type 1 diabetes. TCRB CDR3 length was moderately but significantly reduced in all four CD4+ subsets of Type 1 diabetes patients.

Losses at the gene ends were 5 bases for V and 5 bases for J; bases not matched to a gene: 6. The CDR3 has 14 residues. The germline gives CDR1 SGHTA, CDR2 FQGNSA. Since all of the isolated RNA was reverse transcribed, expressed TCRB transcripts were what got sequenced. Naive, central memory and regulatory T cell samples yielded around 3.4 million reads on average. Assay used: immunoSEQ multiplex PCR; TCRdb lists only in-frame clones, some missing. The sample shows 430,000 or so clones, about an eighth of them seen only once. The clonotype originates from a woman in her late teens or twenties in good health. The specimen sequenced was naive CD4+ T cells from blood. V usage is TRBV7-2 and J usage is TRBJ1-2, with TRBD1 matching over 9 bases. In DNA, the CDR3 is TGTGCCAGCAGCCCTAGGACAGGGGATTATGGCTACACCTTC. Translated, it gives CASSPRTGDYGYTF. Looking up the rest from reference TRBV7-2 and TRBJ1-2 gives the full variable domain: GAGVSQSPSNKVTEKGKDVELRCDPISGHTALYWYRQSLGQGLEFLIYFQGNSAPDKSGLPSDRFSAERTGGSVSTLTIQRTQQEDSAVYLCASSPRTGDYGYTFGSGTRLTVV.